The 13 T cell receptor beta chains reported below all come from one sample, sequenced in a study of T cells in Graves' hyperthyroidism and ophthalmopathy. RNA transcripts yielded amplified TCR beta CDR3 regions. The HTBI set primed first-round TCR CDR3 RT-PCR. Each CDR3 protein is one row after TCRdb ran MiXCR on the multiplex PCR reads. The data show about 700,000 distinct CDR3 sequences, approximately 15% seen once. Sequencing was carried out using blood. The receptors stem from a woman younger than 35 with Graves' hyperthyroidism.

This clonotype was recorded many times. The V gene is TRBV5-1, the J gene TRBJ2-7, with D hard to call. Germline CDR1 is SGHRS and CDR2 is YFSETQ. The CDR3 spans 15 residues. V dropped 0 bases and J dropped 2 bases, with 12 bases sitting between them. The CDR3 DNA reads TGCGCCAGCAGCTTGGCGTCAGGAGACACCTACGAGCAGTACTTC. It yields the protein CASSLASGDTYEQYF.

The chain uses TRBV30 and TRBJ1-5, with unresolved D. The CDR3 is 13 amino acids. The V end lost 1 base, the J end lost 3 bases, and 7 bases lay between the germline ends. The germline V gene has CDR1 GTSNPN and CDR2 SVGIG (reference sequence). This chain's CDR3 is CAWSEGSNQPQHF. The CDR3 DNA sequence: TGTGCCTGGAGTGAGGGTTCCAATCAGCCCCAGCATTTT.

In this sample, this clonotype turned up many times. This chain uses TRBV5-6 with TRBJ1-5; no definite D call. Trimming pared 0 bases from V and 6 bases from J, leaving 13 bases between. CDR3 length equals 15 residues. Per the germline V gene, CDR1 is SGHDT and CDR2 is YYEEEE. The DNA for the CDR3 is TGTGCCAGCAGCTTGGGCAGCCTTGCAGTTCAGCCCCAGCATTTT. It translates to CASSLGSLAVQPQHF.

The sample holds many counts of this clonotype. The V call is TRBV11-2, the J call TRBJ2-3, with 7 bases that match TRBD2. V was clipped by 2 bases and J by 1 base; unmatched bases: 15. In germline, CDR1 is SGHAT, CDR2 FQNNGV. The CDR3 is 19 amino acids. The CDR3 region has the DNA TGTGCCAGCAGCTTACGGGGGAGGGCCGTCGACCTACGCACAGATACGCAGTATTTT. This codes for CASSLRGRAVDLRTDTQYF.

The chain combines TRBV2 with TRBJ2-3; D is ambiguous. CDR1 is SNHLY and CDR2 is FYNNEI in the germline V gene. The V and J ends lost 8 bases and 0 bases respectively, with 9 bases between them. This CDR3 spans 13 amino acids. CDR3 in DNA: TGTGCCAGCGAATACAGTAGCACAGATACGCAGTATTTT. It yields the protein CASEYSSTDTQYF.

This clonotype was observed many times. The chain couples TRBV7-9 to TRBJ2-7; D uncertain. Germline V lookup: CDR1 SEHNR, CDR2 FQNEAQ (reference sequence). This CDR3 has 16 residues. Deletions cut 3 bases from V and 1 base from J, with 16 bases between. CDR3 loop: CASSFLEHDLSYEQYF. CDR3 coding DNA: TGTGCCAGCAGCTTTCTTGAACATGATCTGTCCTACGAGCAGTACTTC.

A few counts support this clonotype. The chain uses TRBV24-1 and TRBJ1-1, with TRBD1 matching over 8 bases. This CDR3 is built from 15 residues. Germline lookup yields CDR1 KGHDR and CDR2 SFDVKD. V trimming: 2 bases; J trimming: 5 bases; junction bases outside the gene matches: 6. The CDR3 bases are TGTGCCACCAGTGATTGGGGGGGACAGGTAACTGAAGCTTTCTTT. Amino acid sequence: CATSDWGGQVTEAFF.

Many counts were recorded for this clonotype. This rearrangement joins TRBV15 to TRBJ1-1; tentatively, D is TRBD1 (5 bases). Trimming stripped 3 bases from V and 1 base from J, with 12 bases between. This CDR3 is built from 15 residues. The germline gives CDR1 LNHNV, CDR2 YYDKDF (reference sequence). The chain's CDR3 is CATSRGGTSNTEAFF. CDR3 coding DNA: TGTGCCACCAGCAGGGGAGGGACCTCGAACACTGAAGCTTTCTTT.

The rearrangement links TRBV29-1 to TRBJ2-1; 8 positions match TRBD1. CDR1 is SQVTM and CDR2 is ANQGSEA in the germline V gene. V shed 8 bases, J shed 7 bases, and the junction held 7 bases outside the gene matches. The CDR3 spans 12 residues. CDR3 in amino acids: CSHQGASNEQFF. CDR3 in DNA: TGCAGCCACCAGGGGGCGAGTAATGAGCAGTTCTTC.

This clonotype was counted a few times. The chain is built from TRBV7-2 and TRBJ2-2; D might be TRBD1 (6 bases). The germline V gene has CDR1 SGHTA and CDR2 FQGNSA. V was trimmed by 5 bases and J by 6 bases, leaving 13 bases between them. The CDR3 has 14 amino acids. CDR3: CASSRDMRAGELFF. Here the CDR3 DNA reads TGTGCCAGCAGCAGGGACATGCGGGCCGGGGAGCTGTTTTTT. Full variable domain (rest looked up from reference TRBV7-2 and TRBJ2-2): GAGVSQSPSNKVTEKGKDVELRCDPISGHTALYWYRQSLGQGLEFLIYFQGNSAPDKSGLPSDRFSAERTGGSVSTLTIQRTQQEDSAVYLCASSRDMRAGELFFGEGSRLTVL.

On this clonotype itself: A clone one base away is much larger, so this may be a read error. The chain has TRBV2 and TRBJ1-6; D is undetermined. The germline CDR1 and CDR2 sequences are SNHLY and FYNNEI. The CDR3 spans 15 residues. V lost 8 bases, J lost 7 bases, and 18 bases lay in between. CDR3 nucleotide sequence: TGTGCCAGCGGGCCTAGTCGGTCCACCAATTCACCCCTCCACTTT. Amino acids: CASGPSRSTNSPLHF.

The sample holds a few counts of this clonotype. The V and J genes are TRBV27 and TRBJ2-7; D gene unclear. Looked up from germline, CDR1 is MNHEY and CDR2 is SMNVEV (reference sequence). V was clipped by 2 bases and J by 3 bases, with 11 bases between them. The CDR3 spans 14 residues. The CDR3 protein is CASSLGAWGYEQYF. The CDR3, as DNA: TGTGCCAGCAGTTTAGGCGCTTGGGGCTACGAGCAGTACTTC.

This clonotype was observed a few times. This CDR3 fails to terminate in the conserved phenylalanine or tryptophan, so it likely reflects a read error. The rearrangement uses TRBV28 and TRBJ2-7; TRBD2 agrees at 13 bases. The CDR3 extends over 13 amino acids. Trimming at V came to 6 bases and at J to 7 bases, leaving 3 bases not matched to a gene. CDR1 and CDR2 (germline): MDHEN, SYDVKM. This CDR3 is CASRGLAGWEQYL. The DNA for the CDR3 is TGTGCCAGCAGGGGACTAGCGGGATGGGAGCAGTACCTC.